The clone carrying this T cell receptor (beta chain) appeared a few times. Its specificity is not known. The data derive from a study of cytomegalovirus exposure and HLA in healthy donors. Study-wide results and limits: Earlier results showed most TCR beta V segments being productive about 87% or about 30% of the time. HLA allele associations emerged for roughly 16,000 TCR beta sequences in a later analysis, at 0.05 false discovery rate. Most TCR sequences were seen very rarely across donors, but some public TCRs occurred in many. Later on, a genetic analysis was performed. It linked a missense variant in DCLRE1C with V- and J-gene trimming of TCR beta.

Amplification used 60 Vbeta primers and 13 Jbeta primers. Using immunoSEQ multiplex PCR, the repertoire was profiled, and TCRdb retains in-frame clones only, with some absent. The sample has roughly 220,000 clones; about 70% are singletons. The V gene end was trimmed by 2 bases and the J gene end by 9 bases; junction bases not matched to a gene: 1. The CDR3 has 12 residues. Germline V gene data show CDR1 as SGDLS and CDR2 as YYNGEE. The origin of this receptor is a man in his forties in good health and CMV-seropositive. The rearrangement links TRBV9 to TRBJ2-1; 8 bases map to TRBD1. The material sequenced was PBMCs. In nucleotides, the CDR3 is TGTGCCAGCAGCGTTCAGGGGGCTGAGCAGTTCTTC. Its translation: CASSVQGAEQFF.